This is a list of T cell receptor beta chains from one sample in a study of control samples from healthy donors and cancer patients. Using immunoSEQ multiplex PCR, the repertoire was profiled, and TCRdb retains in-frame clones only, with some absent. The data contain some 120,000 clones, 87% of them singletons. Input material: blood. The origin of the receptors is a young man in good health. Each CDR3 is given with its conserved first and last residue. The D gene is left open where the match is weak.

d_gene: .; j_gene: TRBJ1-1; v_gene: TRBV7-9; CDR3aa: CASSTQGNTEAFF; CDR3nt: TGTGCCAGCAGCACCCAGGGGAACACTGAAGCTTTCTTT
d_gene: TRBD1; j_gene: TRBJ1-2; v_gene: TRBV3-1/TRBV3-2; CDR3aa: CASSTRTGGSGYTF; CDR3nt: TGTGCCAGCAGCACTAGGACAGGGGGCTCTGGCTACACCTTC
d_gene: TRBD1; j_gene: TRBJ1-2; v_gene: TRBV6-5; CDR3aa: CASSSDRKSGYTF; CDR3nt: TGTGCCAGCAGTTCGGACAGGAAGAGTGGCTACACCTTC
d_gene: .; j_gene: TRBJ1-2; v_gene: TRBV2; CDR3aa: CASSLNYGYTF; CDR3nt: TGTGCCAGCAGCCTGAACTATGGCTACACCTTC
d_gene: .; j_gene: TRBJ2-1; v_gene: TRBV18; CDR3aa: CASSPRDGPSEQFF; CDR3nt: TGTGCCAGCTCACCACGGGACGGCCCCAGTGAGCAGTTCTTC
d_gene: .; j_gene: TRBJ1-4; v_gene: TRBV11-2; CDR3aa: CASSLGLGEKLFF; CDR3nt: TGTGCCAGTTCCCTCGGCCTCGGAGAAAAACTGTTTTTT
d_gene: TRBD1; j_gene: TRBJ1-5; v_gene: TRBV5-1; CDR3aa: CASSAGTGMGNQPQHF; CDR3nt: TGCGCCAGCAGCGCCGGGACAGGGATGGGCAATCAGCCCCAGCATTTT
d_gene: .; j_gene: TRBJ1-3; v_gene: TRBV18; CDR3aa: CASSPGGYGNTIYF; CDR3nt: TGTGCCAGCTCACCCGGGGGTTATGGAAACACCATATATTTT
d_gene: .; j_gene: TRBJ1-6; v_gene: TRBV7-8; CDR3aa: CASSARERVSPLHF; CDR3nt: TGTGCCAGCAGTGCCAGGGAGAGGGTTTCACCCCTCCACTTT
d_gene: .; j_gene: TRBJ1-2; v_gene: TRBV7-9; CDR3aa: CASSLVAGGDGYTF; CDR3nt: TGTGCCAGCAGCTTAGTTGCTGGGGGCGATGGCTACACCTTC
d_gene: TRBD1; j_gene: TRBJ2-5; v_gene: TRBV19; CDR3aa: CASSFSDRDETQYF; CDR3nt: TGTGCCAGTAGTTTCTCGGACAGGGACGAGACCCAGTACTTC
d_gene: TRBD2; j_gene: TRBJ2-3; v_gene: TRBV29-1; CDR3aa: CSVRGLAGGATTQYF; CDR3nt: TGCAGCGTGAGGGGACTAGCGGGGGGTGCGACGACGCAGTATTTT
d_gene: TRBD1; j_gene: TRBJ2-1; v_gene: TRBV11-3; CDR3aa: CASSFGTGGGYEQFF; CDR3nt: TGTGCCAGCAGCTTTGGGACAGGGGGGGGATATGAGCAGTTCTTC
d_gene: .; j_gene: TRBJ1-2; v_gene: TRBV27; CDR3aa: CASSFEGGQVYGYTF; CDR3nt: TGTGCCAGCAGTTTCGAAGGGGGACAAGTCTATGGCTACACCTTC
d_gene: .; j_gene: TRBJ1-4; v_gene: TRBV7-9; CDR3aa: CASSSSNRRSEKLFF; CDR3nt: TGTGCCAGCAGCTCTTCGAACAGAAGGAGTGAAAAACTGTTTTTT
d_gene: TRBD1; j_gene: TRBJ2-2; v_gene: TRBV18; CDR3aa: CASSPPGQGGAGELFF; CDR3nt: TGTGCCAGCTCACCACCGGGACAGGGTGGCGCCGGGGAGCTGTTTTTT
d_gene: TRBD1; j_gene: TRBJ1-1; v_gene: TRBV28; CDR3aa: CASGSQGASTEAFF; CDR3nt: TGTGCCAGCGGCTCGCAGGGGGCGAGCACTGAAGCTTTCTTT
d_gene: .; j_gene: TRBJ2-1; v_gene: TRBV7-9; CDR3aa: CASSLSGEYNEQFF; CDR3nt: TGTGCCAGCAGCTTAAGTGGGGAGTACAATGAGCAGTTCTTC